This T cell receptor (beta chain) was captured by sequencing in a study of regulatory T cells in long-lasting Graves disease. Study overall: A definition of persistent Graves' disease required over 5 years of antithyroid drugs plus positive TSH receptor antibodies.

The sample's time point: persistent/refractory GD, antithyroid drugs over 5 years with positive TRAb. Making the TCR library involved RNA that had been extracted from PBMCs. Peripheral blood, around 9 milliliters of it, was drawn into EDTA tubes. CDR3 regions were amplified by Arm-PCR using iRepertoire HTBI primers to build TCR beta libraries. TCRdb passed the multiplex PCR reads through MiXCR, listing each CDR3 protein once. The sample lists about 660,000 distinct CDR3 sequences, 25% to 35% occurring once. On this clonotype itself: Its cognate antigen is unknown.

This CDR3 is built from 15 residues. CDR1 SGHDT and CDR2 YYEEEE come from the germline V gene. The V end lost 4 bases, the J end lost 4 bases, and 17 bases lay between the germline ends. General observations from the study: Only a small sample size was used, which may have cut accuracy. Persistent patients shared more public clonotypes (approximately 2,800) than new patients (roughly 970).

The starting material was peripheral blood mononuclear cells (PBMCs), obtained when the disease was refractory, from a patient treated with antithyroid drugs. The V gene is TRBV5-6, the J gene TRBJ1-1; D gene unclear. The TCR originated in a female donor with Graves disease. CDR3 sequence (DNA): TGTGCCAGCAGCCCGCCGGACGGTCTGTTCACTGAAGCTTTCTTT. This encodes CASSPPDGLFTEAFF.